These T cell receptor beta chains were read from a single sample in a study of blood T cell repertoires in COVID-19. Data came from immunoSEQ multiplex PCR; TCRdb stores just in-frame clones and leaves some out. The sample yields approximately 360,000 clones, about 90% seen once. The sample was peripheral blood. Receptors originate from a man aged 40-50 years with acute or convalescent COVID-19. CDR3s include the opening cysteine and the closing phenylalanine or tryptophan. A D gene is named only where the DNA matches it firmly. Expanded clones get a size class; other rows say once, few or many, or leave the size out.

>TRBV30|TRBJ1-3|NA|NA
CAWRGAGTGNTIYF
TGTGCCTGGAGGGGCGCGGGGACGGGAAACACCATATATTTT
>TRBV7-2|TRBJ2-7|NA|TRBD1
CASSTSTGGRSYEQYF
TGTGCCAGCAGCACGTCGACAGGGGGACGCTCCTACGAGCAGTACTTC
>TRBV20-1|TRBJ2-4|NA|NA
CSASQDIQYF
TGCAGTGCTAGTCAGGACATTCAGTACTTC
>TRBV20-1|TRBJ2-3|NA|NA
CSARGTNTQYF
TGCAGTGCCAGGGGCACCAATACGCAGTATTTT
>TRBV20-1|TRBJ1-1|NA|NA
CSASGIGEAFF
TGCAGTGCCTCCGGGATCGGGGAAGCTTTCTTT
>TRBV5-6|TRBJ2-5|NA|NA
CASSRDVGASDETQYF
TGTGCCAGCAGCCGCGATGTGGGGGCGTCGGATGAGACCCAGTACTTC
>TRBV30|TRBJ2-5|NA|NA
CAWTPAPGLQETQYF
TGTGCCTGGACCCCTGCCCCAGGGCTCCAAGAGACCCAGTACTTC
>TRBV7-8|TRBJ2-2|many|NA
CASSLAAREHANTGELFF
TGTGCCAGCAGCTTAGCGGCGAGGGAGCACGCGAACACCGGGGAGCTGTTTTTT
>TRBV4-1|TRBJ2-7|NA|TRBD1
CASSQALRTGDPYEQYF
TGCGCCAGCAGCCAAGCTTTACGGACAGGAGACCCTTACGAGCAGTACTTC
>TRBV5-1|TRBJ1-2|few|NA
CASNAIRGDGYTF
TGCGCCAGCAACGCGATACGGGGGGACGGCTACACCTTC
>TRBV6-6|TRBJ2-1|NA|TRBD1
CASSQDRDPYNEQFF
TGTGCCAGCAGTCAGGACAGGGACCCCTACAATGAGCAGTTCTTC
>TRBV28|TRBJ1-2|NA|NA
CASRTIDYGYTF
TGTGCCAGCAGAACCATAGACTATGGCTACACCTTC
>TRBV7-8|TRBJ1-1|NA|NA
CASLESLNTEAFF
TGTGCCAGCTTGGAGTCCCTGAACACTGAAGCTTTCTTT
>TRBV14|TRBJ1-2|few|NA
CASSQVPGSISGYTF
TGTGCCAGCAGCCAAGTGCCCGGGTCAATAAGTGGCTACACCTTC
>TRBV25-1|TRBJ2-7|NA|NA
CASSAGTYEQYF
TGTGCCAGCAGTGCAGGAACCTACGAGCAGTACTTC
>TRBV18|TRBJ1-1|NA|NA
CASSPPSSRVDTEAFF
TGTGCCAGCTCACCCCCCTCATCGCGGGTGGACACTGAAGCTTTCTTT
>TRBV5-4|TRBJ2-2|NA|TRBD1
CASSLAQGRNTGELFF
TGTGCCAGCAGCTTGGCACAGGGGAGGAACACCGGGGAGCTGTTTTTT
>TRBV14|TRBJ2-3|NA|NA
CASSTDRDTQYF
TGTGCCAGCAGCACCGACAGGGATACGCAGTATTTT
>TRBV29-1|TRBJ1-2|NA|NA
CSVAGSLSDLGHSNYGYTF
TGCAGCGTTGCCGGATCCCTGTCGGATCTGGGGCACTCTAACTATGGCTACACCTTC
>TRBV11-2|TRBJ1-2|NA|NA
CASSLAAGVLDYGYTF
TGTGCCAGCAGCTTAGCCGCGGGGGTGTTGGACTATGGCTACACCTTC
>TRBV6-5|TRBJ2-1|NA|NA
CASREDKGEVNEQFF
TGTGCCAGCAGGGAGGACAAGGGGGAAGTCAATGAGCAGTTCTTC
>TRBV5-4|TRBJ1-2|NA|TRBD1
CASSSATGMGGYTF
TGTGCCAGCAGCTCGGCGACAGGGATGGGCGGCTACACCTTC
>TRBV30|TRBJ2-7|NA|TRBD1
CAWTAGTGGSYEQYF
TGTGCCTGGACCGCCGGGACAGGGGGTTCCTACGAGCAGTACTTC
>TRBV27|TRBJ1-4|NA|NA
CASSSLSGGWEKLFF
TGTGCCAGCAGTTCCCTATCGGGGGGGTGGGAAAAACTGTTTTTT
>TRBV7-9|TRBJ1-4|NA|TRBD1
CASSDPGQGLEKLFF
TGTGCCAGCAGTGATCCGGGACAGGGTTTGGAAAAACTGTTTTTT
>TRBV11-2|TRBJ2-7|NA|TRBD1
CASSFGTGYEQYF
TGTGCCAGCAGCTTCGGGACAGGCTACGAGCAGTACTTC
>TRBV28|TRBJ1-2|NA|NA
CASKPIPLGGYGYTF
TGTGCCAGCAAACCTATCCCTCTAGGAGGCTATGGCTACACCTTC
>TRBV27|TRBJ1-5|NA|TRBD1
CASSSPSRQGRNQPQHF
TGTGCCAGCAGTTCGCCATCACGACAGGGGCGCAATCAGCCCCAGCATTTT
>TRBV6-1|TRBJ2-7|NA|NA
CASRITGTNEQYF
TGTGCCAGCCGAATAACAGGGACGAACGAGCAGTACTTC
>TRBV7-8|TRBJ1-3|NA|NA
CASSLVRLSGNTIYF
TGTGCCAGCAGCTTAGTGCGGCTCTCTGGAAACACCATATATTTT
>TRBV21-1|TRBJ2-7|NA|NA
CASSSLAGSSYEQYF
TGTGCCAGCAGCTCGCTGGCAGGTAGCTCCTACGAGCAGTACTTC
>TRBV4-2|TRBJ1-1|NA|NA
CASSQDRGNTEAFF
TGTGCCAGCAGCCAAGACAGGGGGAACACTGAAGCTTTCTTT
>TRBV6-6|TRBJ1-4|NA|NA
CASSYPQPYRPVGLFF
TGTGCCAGCAGTTACCCACAGCCATACCGCCCCGTCGGACTGTTTTTT
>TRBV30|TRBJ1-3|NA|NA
CAWSLTGFSGNTIYF
TGTGCCTGGAGCCTGACAGGTTTCTCTGGAAACACCATATATTTT
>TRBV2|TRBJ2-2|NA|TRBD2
CASSEALRLAAGDEDGELFF
TGTGCCAGCAGTGAAGCGCTTAGGCTTGCTGCGGGGGACGAGGACGGGGAGCTGTTTTTT
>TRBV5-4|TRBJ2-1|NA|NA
CASSLAIGNEQFF
TGTGCCAGCAGCTTGGCCATCGGCAATGAGCAGTTCTTC
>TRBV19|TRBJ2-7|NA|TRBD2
CASSPAAGGLHEQYF
TGTGCCAGTAGCCCCGCGGCGGGAGGGTTACACGAGCAGTACTTC
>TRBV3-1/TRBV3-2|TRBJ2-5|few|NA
CASSLRSGGETQYF
TGTGCCAGCAGCCTCCGATCTGGGGGGGAGACCCAGTACTTC
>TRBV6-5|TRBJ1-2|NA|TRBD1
CASSLDREYIGYTF
TGTGCCAGCAGTTTGGACAGGGAGTATATTGGCTACACCTTC
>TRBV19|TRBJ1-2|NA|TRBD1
CASSVQPGQGIGGYTF
TGTGCCAGTAGTGTCCAACCGGGACAGGGAATCGGTGGCTACACCTTC
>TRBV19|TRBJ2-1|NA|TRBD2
CASKAGGLSDEQFF
TGTGCCAGTAAGGCGGGGGGATTGTCCGATGAGCAGTTCTTC
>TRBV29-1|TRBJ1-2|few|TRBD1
CSVGGIYRGNYGYTF
TGCAGCGTTGGGGGAATCTACAGGGGGAACTATGGCTACACCTTC
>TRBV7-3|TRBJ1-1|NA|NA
CASSLDRNTEAFF
TGTGCCAGCAGCTTGGACAGAAACACTGAAGCTTTCTTT
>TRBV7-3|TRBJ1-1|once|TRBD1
CASSPGQGRSNTEAFF
TGTGCCAGCAGTCCGGGACAGGGACGATCGAACACTGAAGCTTTCTTT
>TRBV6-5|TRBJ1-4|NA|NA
CASSYSTATNEKLFF
TGTGCCAGCAGTTACTCTACAGCAACTAATGAAAAACTGTTTTTT
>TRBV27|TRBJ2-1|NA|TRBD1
CASQTGVWGYNEQFF
TGTGCCAGCCAAACAGGGGTTTGGGGTTACAATGAGCAGTTCTTC
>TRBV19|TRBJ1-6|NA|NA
CASSIGAADNSPLHF
TGTGCCAGTAGTATTGGGGCGGCGGATAATTCACCCCTCCACTTT
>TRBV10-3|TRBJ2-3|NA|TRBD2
CATRGRGGANTDTQYF
TGTGCCACCCGGGGGCGGGGGGGCGCCAACACAGATACGCAGTATTTT
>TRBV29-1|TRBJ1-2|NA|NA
CSVEVLASYGYTF
TGCAGCGTTGAAGTTCTAGCAAGCTATGGCTACACCTTC
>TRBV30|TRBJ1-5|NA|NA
CAWSVLNQPQHF
TGTGCCTGGAGTGTACTTAATCAGCCCCAGCATTTT
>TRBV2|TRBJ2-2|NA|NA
CASKRDTGELFF
TGTGCCAGCAAACGGGATACCGGGGAGCTGTTTTTT
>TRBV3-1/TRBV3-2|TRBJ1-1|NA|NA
CASSRAHGNTEAFF
TGTGCCAGCAGCCGGGCCCATGGGAACACTGAAGCTTTCTTT